This paragraph reports one TCR beta chain. This entry belongs to a study of beta chain features in type 1 diabetes. CD45RO/CCR7/CD25/CD127/CD95/CD27 separated CD4+ naive, central memory, regulatory and stem cell-like memory cells by sorting. The isolated RNA, all of it, was reverse transcribed, so expressed TCRB transcripts were what got sequenced. The method was immunoSEQ multiplex PCR; TCRdb's version includes in-frame clones alone and lacks a portion of them. The sample has around 44,000 clones, 50% seen once. The TCR comes from a woman under 40 in good health. Sequenced: stem cell memory CD4+ T cells from blood.

CDR3: CATLRGADDEQFF. The CDR3 DNA is TGTGCCACCCTCCGGGGGGCCGATGATGAGCAGTTCTTC. The genes are TRBV28 and TRBJ2-1; D is perhaps TRBD2 (7 bases). This CDR3 spans 13 amino acids. The germline V gene has CDR1 MDHEN and CDR2 SYDVKM. The germline V and J ends were trimmed by 10 bases and 8 bases, with 18 bases remaining between them.